The 7 T cell receptor beta chains below were found in one sample sequenced in a study of PD-1 blockade in classical Hodgkin lymphoma (TCRdb year 2020). The library was made by the immunoSEQ multiplex PCR assay. TCRdb obtained this table from immuneACCESS and retained in-frame rearrangements with V and J assigned. These tables miss some clones; where compared with another copy, unresolved V genes account for less than half of the shortfall, and the remainder is unexplained. For this sample the table gives roughly 27,000 clones, of which roughly nine tenths were detected only once. Together, the top ten hold about 0.33% of the sample. The label giving this sample's time point can be read as: newly diagnosed, previously untreated cHL patient sample. CD4+ T cells were purified from thawed PBMCs by magnetic negative selection with a Miltenyi CD4+ T cell isolation kit. Sequencing used CD4+ T cells from blood. The source of these receptors is a human donor with classical Hodgkin lymphoma.

The V call is TRBV7-6, the J call TRBJ2-1; TRBD1 matches at 8 bases. Germline V gene lookup returns CDR1 SGHVS and CDR2 FNYEAQ. The CDR3 extends over 16 amino acids. V lost 5 bases, J lost 0 bases, and 6 bases stayed unmatched. The CDR3: CASSPTQGASYNEQFF. The CDR3 nucleotides read TGTGCCAGCAGCCCCACTCAGGGGGCCTCCTACAATGAGCAGTTCTTC.

This chain joins TRBV2 and TRBJ2-3; D not certain. The CDR3 loop spans 15 amino acids. V lost 6 bases to trimming and J lost 2 bases, with 15 bases between them. CDR1 is SNHLY and CDR2 is FYNNEI in the germline V gene. CDR3 nucleotides: TGTGCCAGCAGCCCCCAAGGGCTCCACACAGATACGCAGTATTTT. This gives the protein CASSPQGLHTDTQYF.

This clone was picked up a small number of times. V gene TRBV2 combines with J gene TRBJ1-5; tentative D call: TRBD1 (5 bases). This CDR3 region has 15 residues. The V and J ends lost 3 bases and 1 base respectively, with 10 bases between them. CDR1 and CDR2 (germline): SNHLY, FYNNEI. Written as DNA, the CDR3 is TGTGCCAGCAGTGACAGGGCCGGGAGCAATCAGCCCCAGCATTTT. Encoded protein: CASSDRAGSNQPQHF. Full variable domain (remainder filled in from reference TRBV2 and TRBJ1-5): EPEVTQTPSHQVTQMGQEVILRCVPISNHLYFYWYRQILGQKVEFLVSFYNNEISEKSEIFDDQFSVERPDGSNFTLKIRSTKLEDSAMYFCASSDRAGSNQPQHFGDGTRLSIL.

The rearrangement uses TRBV6-5 and TRBJ1-1; D call uncertain. The ends were cut back, 8 bases at V and 6 bases at J, with 16 bases in the middle. Germline values: CDR1 MNHEY, CDR2 SVGAGI. This CDR3 comprises 13 residues. This CDR3 reads CASGSRHGAEAFF. CDR3 nucleotides: TGTGCCAGCGGATCACGACACGGGGCTGAAGCTTTCTTT.

The J gene is TRBJ2-7, the V gene TRBV6-1; 9 bases are shared with TRBD2. J was trimmed by 1 base and V by 3 bases; bases with no gene match: 7. Germline-derived CDR1 and CDR2 are MNHNS and SASEGT. The CDR3 contains 16 residues. CDR3 residues: CASSDPLAGISYEQYF. In DNA form, the CDR3 reads TGTGCCAGCAGTGACCCTCTAGCGGGGATATCCTACGAGCAGTACTTC.

V gene TRBV30 combines with J gene TRBJ1-2, with TRBD1 identical over 8 bases. This CDR3 spans 13 amino acids. Germline assignment: CDR1 GTSNPN and CDR2 SVGIG (reference sequence). Unmatched junction bases numbered 7, after V lost 2 bases and J lost 8 bases. As DNA, the CDR3 is TGTGCCTGGAGTAGGGCAGGGGGCCTAGGCTACACCTTC. The encoded protein is CAWSRAGGLGYTF.

This clone was detected only once. The chain carries TRBV5-4 and TRBJ2-5; 9 bases align to TRBD2. Unmatched junction bases numbered 7, after V lost 5 bases and J lost 2 bases. Per the germline V gene, CDR1 is SGHNT and CDR2 is YYREEE (reference sequence). The CDR3 is 15 residues long. CDR3 residues: CASRYSGSRQETQYF. DNA for the CDR3: TGTGCCAGCAGATATAGCGGGAGCCGACAAGAGACCCAGTACTTC.